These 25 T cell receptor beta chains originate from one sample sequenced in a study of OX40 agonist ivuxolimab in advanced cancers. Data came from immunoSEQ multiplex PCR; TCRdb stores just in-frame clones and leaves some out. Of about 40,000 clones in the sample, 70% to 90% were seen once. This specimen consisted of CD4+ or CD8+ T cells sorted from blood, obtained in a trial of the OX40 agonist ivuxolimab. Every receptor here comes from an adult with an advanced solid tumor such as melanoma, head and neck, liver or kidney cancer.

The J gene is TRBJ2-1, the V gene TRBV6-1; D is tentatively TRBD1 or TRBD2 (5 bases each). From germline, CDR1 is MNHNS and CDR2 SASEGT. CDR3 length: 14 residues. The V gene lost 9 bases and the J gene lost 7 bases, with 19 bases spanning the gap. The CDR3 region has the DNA TGTGCCAGTTTATCGGGGCAGCCCAGTAATGAGCAGTTCTTC. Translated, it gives CASLSGQPSNEQFF.

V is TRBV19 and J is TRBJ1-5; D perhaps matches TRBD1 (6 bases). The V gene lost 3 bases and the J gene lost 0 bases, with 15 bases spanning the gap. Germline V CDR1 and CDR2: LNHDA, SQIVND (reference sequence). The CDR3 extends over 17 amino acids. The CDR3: CASSIRRGAYSNQPQHF. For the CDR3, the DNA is TGTGCCAGTAGTATCCGGCGGGGGGCATATAGCAATCAGCCCCAGCATTTT.

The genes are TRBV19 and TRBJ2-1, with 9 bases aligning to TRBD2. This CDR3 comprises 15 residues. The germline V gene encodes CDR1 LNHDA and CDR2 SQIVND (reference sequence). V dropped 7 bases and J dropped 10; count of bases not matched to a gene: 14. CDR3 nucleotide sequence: TGTGCCAGTAAGGTTTTTAGCGGGAGCAAAAGAGAGCAGTTCTTC. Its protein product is CASKVFSGSKREQFF.

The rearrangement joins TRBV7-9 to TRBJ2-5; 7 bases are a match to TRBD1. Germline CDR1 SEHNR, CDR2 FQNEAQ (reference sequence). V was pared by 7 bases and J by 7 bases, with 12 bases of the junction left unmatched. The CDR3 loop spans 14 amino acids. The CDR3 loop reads CASMGWVGGSTQYF. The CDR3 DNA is TGTGCCAGCATGGGTTGGGTAGGGGGCTCGACCCAGTACTTC.

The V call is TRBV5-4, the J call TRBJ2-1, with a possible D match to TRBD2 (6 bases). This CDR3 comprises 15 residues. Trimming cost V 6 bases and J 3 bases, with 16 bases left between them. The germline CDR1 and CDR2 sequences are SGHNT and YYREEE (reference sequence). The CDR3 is CASNQIGGNYNEQFF. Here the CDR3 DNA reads TGTGCCAGCAACCAAATTGGGGGGAACTACAATGAGCAGTTCTTC.

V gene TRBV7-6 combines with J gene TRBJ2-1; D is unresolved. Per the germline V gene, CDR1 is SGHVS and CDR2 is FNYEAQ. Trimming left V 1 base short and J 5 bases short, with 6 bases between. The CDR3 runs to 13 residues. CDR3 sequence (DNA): TGTGCCAGCAGCTTAGGTATAAACAATGAGCAGTTCTTC. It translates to CASSLGINNEQFF.

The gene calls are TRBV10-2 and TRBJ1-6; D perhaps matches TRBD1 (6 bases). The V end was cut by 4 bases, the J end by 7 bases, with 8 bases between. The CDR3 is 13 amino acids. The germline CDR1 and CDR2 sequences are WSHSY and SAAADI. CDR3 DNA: TGCGCCAGCAGTGTCGGACAGAATTCACCCCTCCACTTT. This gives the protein CASSVGQNSPLHF.

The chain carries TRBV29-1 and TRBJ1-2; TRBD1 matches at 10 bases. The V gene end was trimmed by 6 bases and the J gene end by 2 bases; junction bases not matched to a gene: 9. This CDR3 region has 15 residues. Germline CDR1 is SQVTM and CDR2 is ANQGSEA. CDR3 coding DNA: TGCAGCGTGGAGACCTGGACAGGGGGGAACTATGGCTACACCTTC. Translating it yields CSVETWTGGNYGYTF.

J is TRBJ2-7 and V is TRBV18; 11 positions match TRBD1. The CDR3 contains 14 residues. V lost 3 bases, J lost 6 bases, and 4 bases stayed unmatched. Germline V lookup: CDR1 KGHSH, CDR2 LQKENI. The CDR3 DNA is TGTGCCAGCTCACCGGGACAGGGGGGAGGCGAGCAGTACTTC. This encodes CASSPGQGGGEQYF. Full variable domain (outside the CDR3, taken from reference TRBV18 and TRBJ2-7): NAGVMQNPRHLVRRRGQEARLRCSPMKGHSHVYWYRQLPEEGLKFMVYLQKENIIDESGMPKERFSAEFPKEGPSILRIQQVVRGDSAAYFCASSPGQGGGEQYFGPGTRLTVT.

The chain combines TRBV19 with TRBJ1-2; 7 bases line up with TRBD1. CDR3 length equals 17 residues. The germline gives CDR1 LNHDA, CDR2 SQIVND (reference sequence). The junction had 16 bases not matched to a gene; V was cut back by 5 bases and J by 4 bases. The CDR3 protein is CASSPRGRGSGSYGYTF. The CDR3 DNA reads TGTGCCAGTAGTCCCCGGGGCAGGGGGTCAGGAAGCTATGGCTACACCTTC.

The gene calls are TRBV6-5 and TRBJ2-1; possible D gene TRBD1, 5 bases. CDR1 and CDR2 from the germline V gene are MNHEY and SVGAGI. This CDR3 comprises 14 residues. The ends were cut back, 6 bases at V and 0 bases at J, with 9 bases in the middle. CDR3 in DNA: TGTGCCAGCAGCCACAGGAGCTCCTACAATGAGCAGTTCTTC. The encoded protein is CASSHRSSYNEQFF.

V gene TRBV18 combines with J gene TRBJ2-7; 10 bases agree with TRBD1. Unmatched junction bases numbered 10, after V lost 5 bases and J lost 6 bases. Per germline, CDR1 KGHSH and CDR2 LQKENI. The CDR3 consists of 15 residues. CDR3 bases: TGTGCCAGCTCAAACCTGGACAGGGGGACTTCCGAGCAGTACTTC. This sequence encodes CASSNLDRGTSEQYF. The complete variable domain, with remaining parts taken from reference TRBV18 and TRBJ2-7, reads NAGVMQNPRHLVRRRGQEARLRCSPMKGHSHVYWYRQLPEEGLKFMVYLQKENIIDESGMPKERFSAEFPKEGPSILRIQQVVRGDSAAYFCASSNLDRGTSEQYFGPGTRLTVT.

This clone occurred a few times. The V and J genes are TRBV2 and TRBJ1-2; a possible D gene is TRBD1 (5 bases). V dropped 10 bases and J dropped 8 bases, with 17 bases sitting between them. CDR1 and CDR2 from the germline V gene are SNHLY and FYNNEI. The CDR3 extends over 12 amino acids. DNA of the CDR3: TGTGCCACCACGCCCAGGGTCGGAGGCTACACCTTC. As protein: CATTPRVGGYTF.

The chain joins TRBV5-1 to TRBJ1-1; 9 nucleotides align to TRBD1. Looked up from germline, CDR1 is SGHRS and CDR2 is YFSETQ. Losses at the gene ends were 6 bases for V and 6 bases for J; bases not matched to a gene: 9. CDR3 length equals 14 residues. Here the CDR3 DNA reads TGCGCCAGCACCGGACAGGGGCATTCAGCTGAAGCTTTCTTT. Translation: CASTGQGHSAEAFF.

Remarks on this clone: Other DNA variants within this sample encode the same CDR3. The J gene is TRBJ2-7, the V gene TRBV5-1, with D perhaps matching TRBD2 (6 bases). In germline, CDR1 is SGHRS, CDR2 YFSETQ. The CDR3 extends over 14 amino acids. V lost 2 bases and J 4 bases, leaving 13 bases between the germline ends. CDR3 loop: CASSFLGGGYEQYF. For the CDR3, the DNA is TGCGCCAGCAGCTTTTTGGGCGGAGGGTACGAGCAGTACTTC.

The CDR3 reads CASSISGSGQPQHF. In nucleotides, the CDR3 is TGTGCCAGTAGTATTTCCGGGTCAGGTCAGCCCCAGCATTTT. This chain links TRBV19 with TRBJ1-5; D remains ambiguous. The CDR3 loop spans 14 amino acids. Germline CDR1 LNHDA, CDR2 SQIVND (reference sequence). With 3 bases removed from V and 6 bases from J, the gap between germline ends came to 12 bases.

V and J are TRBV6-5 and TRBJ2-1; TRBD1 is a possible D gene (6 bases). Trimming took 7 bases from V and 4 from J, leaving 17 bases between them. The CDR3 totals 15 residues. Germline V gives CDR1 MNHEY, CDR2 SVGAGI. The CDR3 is CASTQPRGIYNEQFF. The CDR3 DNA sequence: TGTGCCAGCACACAGCCTAGGGGGATTTACAATGAGCAGTTCTTC.

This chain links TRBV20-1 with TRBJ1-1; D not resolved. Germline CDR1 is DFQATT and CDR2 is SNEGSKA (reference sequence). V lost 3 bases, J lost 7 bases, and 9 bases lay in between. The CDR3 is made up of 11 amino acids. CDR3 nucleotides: TGCAGTGCTAGGAGCACGGGTGAAGCTTTCTTT. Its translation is CSARSTGEAFF.

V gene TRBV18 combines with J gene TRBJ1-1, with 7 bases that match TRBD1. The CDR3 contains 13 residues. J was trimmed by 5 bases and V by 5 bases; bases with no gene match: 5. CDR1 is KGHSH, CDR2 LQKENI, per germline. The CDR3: CASSTGENTEAFF. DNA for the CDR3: TGTGCCAGCTCAACAGGGGAGAATACTGAAGCTTTCTTT.

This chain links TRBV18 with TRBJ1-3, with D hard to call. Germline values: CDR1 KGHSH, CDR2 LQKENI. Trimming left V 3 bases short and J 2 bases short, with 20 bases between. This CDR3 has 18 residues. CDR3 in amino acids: CASSPTFGGVEAGNTIYF. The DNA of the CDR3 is TGTGCCAGCTCACCGACTTTTGGAGGCGTCGAGGCTGGAAACACCATATATTTT.

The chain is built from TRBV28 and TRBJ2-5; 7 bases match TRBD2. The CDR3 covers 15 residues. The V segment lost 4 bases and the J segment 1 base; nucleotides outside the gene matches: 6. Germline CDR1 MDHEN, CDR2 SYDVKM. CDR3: CASSSLAAPQETQYF. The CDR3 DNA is TGTGCCAGCAGTTCCCTAGCGGCACCCCAAGAGACCCAGTACTTC.

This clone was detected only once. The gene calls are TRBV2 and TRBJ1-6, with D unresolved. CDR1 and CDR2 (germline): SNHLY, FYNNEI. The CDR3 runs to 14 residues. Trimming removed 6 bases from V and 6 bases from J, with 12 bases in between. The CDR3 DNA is TGTGCCAGCAGCCGGGAGCTTGGTAATTCACCCCTCCACTTT. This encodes CASSRELGNSPLHF.

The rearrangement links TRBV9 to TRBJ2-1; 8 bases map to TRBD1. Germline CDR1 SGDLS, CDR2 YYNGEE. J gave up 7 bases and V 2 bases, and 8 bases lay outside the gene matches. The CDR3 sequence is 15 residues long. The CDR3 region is CASSVSGTGFNEQFF. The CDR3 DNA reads TGTGCCAGCAGCGTCTCCGGGACAGGCTTTAATGAGCAGTTCTTC.

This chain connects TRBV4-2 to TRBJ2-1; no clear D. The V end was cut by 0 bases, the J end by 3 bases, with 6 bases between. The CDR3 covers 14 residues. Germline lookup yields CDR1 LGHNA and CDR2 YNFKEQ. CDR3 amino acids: CASSQDIGYNEQFF. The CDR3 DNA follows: TGTGCCAGCAGCCAAGATATAGGCTACAATGAGCAGTTCTTC.

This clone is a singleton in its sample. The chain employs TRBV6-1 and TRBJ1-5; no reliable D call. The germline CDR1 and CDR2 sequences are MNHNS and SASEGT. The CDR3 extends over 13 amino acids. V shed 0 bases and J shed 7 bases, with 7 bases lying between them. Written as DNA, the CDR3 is TGTGCCAGCAGTGAAGCACTAGGGCAGCCCCAGCATTTT. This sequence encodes CASSEALGQPQHF.